One and the same sample provided the 27 T cell receptor beta chains below, sequenced in a study of shared clonotypes between healthy human individuals. Measured with immunoSEQ multiplex PCR; TCRdb has only the in-frame clones, and not every one. Of about 100,000 clones in the sample, almost 70% were seen once. Sequencing input: memory CD8+ T cells sorted from blood. This sample's subset: CD45RO+ cells pooled with CCR7-negative TemRA cells. These receptors were collected from a man aged 25 to 40 in good health.

The chain links TRBV6-4 to TRBJ2-3, with 10 nucleotides matching TRBD2. V was pared by 3 bases and J by 6 bases, with 9 bases of the junction left unmatched. Germline V gene lookup returns CDR1 MRHNA and CDR2 SNTAGT. This CDR3 has 16 amino acids. CDR3 loop: CASSEVASGSSDTQYF. CDR3 nucleotide sequence: TGTGCCAGCAGTGAGGTGGCTAGCGGGAGTAGTGATACGCAGTATTTT.

This rearrangement joins TRBV2 to TRBJ1-3; no definite D call. The CDR3 totals 15 residues. Germline V lookup: CDR1 SNHLY, CDR2 FYNNEI. V was trimmed by 2 bases and J by 4 bases, leaving 12 bases between them. CDR3 region: CASSETARSGNTIYF. CDR3 bases: TGTGCCAGCAGTGAAACGGCACGGTCCGGAAACACCATATATTTT.

This chain joins TRBV6-6 and TRBJ1-5, with D hard to call. The V gene's germline CDR1 is MNHNY and CDR2 SVGAGI (reference sequence). The V gene lost 0 bases and the J gene lost 7 bases, with 16 bases spanning the gap. This CDR3 spans 16 amino acids. CDR3 coding DNA: TGTGCCAGCAGTTACTCTGGTTCGCCGGGCGCCCAGCCCCAGCATTTT. Translation gives CASSYSGSPGAQPQHF.

This clone showed up just once. The chain is built from TRBV6-5 and TRBJ2-1, with D unclear. V lost 6 bases, J lost 5 bases, and 17 bases lay in between. CDR1 is MNHEY and CDR2 is SVGAGI in the germline V gene. CDR3 length: 15 residues. The CDR3 nucleotides are TGTGCCAGCAGCCCCACCCACGGCCCCCACAATGAGCAGTTCTTC. This gives the protein CASSPTHGPHNEQFF.

This chain connects TRBV11-2 to TRBJ2-7; D is undetermined. Germline V gene sequence: CDR1 SGHAT, CDR2 FQNNGV. V was shortened by 1 base and J by 0 bases, with 13 bases between the two germline ends. The CDR3 totals 16 residues. This CDR3 is CASSLGSRGDSYEQYF. CDR3 nucleotide sequence: TGTGCCAGCAGCTTAGGATCTCGCGGTGACTCCTACGAGCAGTACTTC.

V and J are TRBV27 and TRBJ2-1; 11 bases align to TRBD2. Germline V lookup: CDR1 MNHEY, CDR2 SMNVEV (reference sequence). This CDR3 is 15 amino acids long. The junction had 5 bases not matched to a gene; V was cut back by 2 bases and J by 8 bases. The CDR3 region has the DNA TGTGCCAGCAGTTTACTAGCGGGAGGTAGGGATGAGCAGTTCTTC. It translates to CASSLLAGGRDEQFF.

V gene TRBV18 combines with J gene TRBJ2-2; D might be TRBD2 (5 bases). This CDR3 is built from 13 residues. From germline, CDR1 is KGHSH and CDR2 LQKENI. Trimming removed 1 base from V and 6 bases from J, with 6 bases in between. The CDR3 nucleotides are TGTGCCAGCTCACCACTAGCGTCCGGGGAGCTGTTTTTT. Its translation: CASSPLASGELFF.

The rearrangement uses TRBV6-1 and TRBJ2-1; 10 bases are a match to TRBD2. Germline V gene data show CDR1 as MNHNS and CDR2 as SASEGT. CDR3 length: 17 amino acids. The J segment lost 4 bases and the V segment lost 1 base, leaving 7 bases of the junction unmatched. Here the CDR3 reads CASSEGVSGGSYNEQFF. CDR3 in DNA: TGTGCCAGCAGTGAAGGAGTTAGCGGGGGGTCTTACAATGAGCAGTTCTTC.

The chain is built from TRBV25-1 and TRBJ2-7, with 11 bases aligning to TRBD2. The CDR3 consists of 17 residues. Trimming at V came to 1 base and at J to 0 bases, leaving 5 bases not matched to a gene. Per germline, CDR1 MGHDK and CDR2 SYGVNS. The CDR3 reads CASSESNTSGSSYEQYF. CDR3 nucleotide sequence: TGTGCCAGCAGTGAATCCAACACTAGCGGGAGCTCCTACGAGCAGTACTTC.

V gene TRBV28 combines with J gene TRBJ2-3; 7 nucleotides match TRBD1. There are 19 residues in the CDR3. Trimming removed 7 bases from V and 3 bases from J; junction bases left unmatched: 22. Germline V gene data show CDR1 as MDHEN and CDR2 as SYDVKM. The CDR3 protein is CASKPTVGIDRVRTDTQYF. Written as DNA, the CDR3 is TGTGCCAGCAAACCCACTGTTGGCATAGACAGGGTCAGGACAGATACGCAGTATTTT.

The V call is TRBV19, the J call TRBJ1-2; weak D call: TRBD1 (6 bases). V dropped 10 bases and J dropped 7 bases, with 13 bases sitting between them. The CDR3 runs 11 residues. Germline V gives CDR1 LNHDA, CDR2 SQIVND (reference sequence). The CDR3 is CAIRGGPGYTF. In nucleotides, the CDR3 is TGTGCCATTCGAGGGGGGCCTGGCTACACCTTC. Based on the CDR3 plus reference TRBV19 and TRBJ1-2, the full variable domain is DGGITQSPKYLFRKEGQNVTLSCEQNLNHDAMYWYRQDPGQGLRLIYYSQIVNDFQKGDIAEGYSVSREKKESFPLTVTSAQKNPTAFYLCAIRGGPGYTFGSGTRLTVV.

The CDR3 DNA is TGTGCCAGCAGTTTTAGGGAGGGCCGAGGCACAGATACGCAGTATTTT. It translates to CASSFREGRGTDTQYF. This rearrangement joins TRBV28 to TRBJ2-3; TRBD2 matches at 7 bases. The CDR3 is 16 residues long. Looked up from germline, CDR1 is MDHEN and CDR2 is SYDVKM. V dropped 3 bases and J dropped 1; count of bases not matched to a gene: 7.

This clone was observed at least ten times. The gene calls are TRBV4-3 and TRBJ2-1, with 10 bases that match TRBD2. Germline V gene sequence: CDR1 LGHNA, CDR2 YSLEER. This CDR3 comprises 14 residues. After removal of 0 bases from V and 8 bases from J, the junction contained 1 base not matched to a gene. The CDR3 protein is CASSQEAGGHEQFF. DNA of the CDR3: TGCGCCAGCAGCCAAGAAGCGGGAGGGCATGAGCAGTTCTTC.

Only one count was recorded for this clone. The V gene is TRBV7-2, the J gene TRBJ1-2, with a tentative D call TRBD1 (5 bases). The length of the CDR3 is 16 residues. In germline, CDR1 is SGHTA, CDR2 FQGNSA. Trimming removed 5 bases from V and 4 bases from J, with 20 bases in between. The CDR3 spells CASSRDAHPTSYGYTF. In DNA, the CDR3 is TGTGCCAGCAGCCGGGACGCGCACCCCACCTCCTATGGCTACACCTTC.

The rearrangement links TRBV28 to TRBJ2-5; no clear D. Germline V gene data show CDR1 as MDHEN and CDR2 as SYDVKM. This CDR3 spans 16 amino acids. The V and J ends lost 1 base and 1 base respectively, with 13 bases between them. CDR3 nucleotide sequence: TGTGCCAGCAGTTTATCTCCGTTAGAAAGCCAAGAGACCCAGTACTTC. Amino acids: CASSLSPLESQETQYF.

The chain uses TRBV18 and TRBJ1-5, with 8 bases fitting TRBD1. The junction had 7 bases not matched to a gene; V was cut back by 6 bases and J by 6 bases. The CDR3 is 14 amino acids. CDR1 and CDR2 from the germline V gene are KGHSH and LQKENI. The CDR3 protein is CASSQTGEGQPQHF. As DNA, the CDR3 is TGTGCCAGCTCGCAGACAGGGGAAGGTCAGCCCCAGCATTTT.

The table lists this clone with a count of one. The chain is built from TRBV11-2 and TRBJ2-5, with D maybe TRBD2 (5 bases). The ends were cut back, 0 bases at V and 10 bases at J, with 15 bases in the middle. CDR1 and CDR2 from the germline V gene are SGHAT and FQNNGV. This CDR3 is 14 amino acids long. The CDR3 DNA reads as TGTGCCAGCAGCTTAGAACCGGGAAGGTATGACCAGTACTTC. It encodes CASSLEPGRYDQYF.

V usage is TRBV5-1 and J usage is TRBJ2-7; maybe TRBD1 (5 bases). CDR1 is SGHRS and CDR2 is YFSETQ in the germline V gene. The CDR3 runs 16 residues. Trimming shortened V by 2 bases and J by 0 bases, and 15 bases separated the two germline ends. This CDR3 reads CASSFRTQGTSYEQYF. The DNA for the CDR3 is TGCGCCAGCAGCTTTCGAACCCAGGGTACCTCCTACGAGCAGTACTTC. Full variable domain (missing parts from reference TRBV5-1 and TRBJ2-7): KAGVTQTPRYLIKTRGQQVTLSCSPISGHRSVSWYQQTPGQGLQFLFEYFSETQRNKGNFPGRFSGRQFSNSRSEMNVSTLELGDSALYLCASSFRTQGTSYEQYFGPGTRLTVT.

The rearrangement uses TRBV28 and TRBJ2-3; D not certain. V lost 2 bases and J lost 4, with 4 bases in between. From germline, CDR1 is MDHEN and CDR2 SYDVKM. This CDR3 is built from 12 residues. Here the CDR3 reads CASSLGADTQYF. CDR3 nucleotide sequence: TGTGCCAGCAGTTTAGGGGCAGATACGCAGTATTTT.

This clone was seen more than once but under ten times. The V call is TRBV9, the J call TRBJ2-1; TRBD2 is a possible D gene (5 bases). Germline V gene sequence: CDR1 SGDLS, CDR2 YYNGEE. V gave up 1 base and J gave up 9 bases, with 11 bases separating them. This CDR3 spans 13 amino acids. In DNA form, the CDR3 reads TGTGCCAGCAGCGTAACCCCAGGAGGTGAGCAGTTCTTC. It encodes CASSVTPGGEQFF.

This clone came up a few times. Here the CDR3 DNA reads TGTGCCATCAGTGAACAGGGACTAGCAGTCACCAATGAGCAGTTCTTC. Amino acid sequence: CAISEQGLAVTNEQFF. This chain uses TRBV10-3 with TRBJ2-1, with TRBD2 matching over 9 bases. Trimming removed 3 bases from V and 6 bases from J; junction bases left unmatched: 9. The CDR3 has 16 residues. Looked up from germline, CDR1 is ENHRY and CDR2 is SYGVKD.

This chain links TRBV28 with TRBJ2-2, with D perhaps TRBD1 or TRBD2 (5 bases each). The V gene lost 10 bases and the J gene lost 6 bases, with 21 bases spanning the gap. From germline, CDR1 is MDHEN and CDR2 SYDVKM. The CDR3 totals 15 residues. Here the CDR3 reads CATNPRGERAGELFF. Written as DNA, the CDR3 is TGTGCCACCAACCCGAGGGGTGAGAGGGCCGGGGAGCTGTTTTTT. Full variable domain (missing parts from reference TRBV28 and TRBJ2-2): DVKVTQSSRYLVKRTGEKVFLECVQDMDHENMFWYRQDPGLGLRLIYFSYDVKMKEKGDIPEGYSVSREKKERFSLILESASTNQTSMYLCATNPRGERAGELFFGEGSRLTVL.

The genes are TRBV29-1 and TRBJ1-1; D is possibly TRBD1 (5 bases). V dropped 6 bases and J dropped 4 bases, with 18 bases sitting between them. The CDR3 has 14 residues. CDR1 is SQVTM and CDR2 is ANQGSEA in the germline V gene. CDR3 residues: CSVTSKQGVTEAFF. The CDR3 DNA reads TGCAGCGTAACTTCCAAACAAGGGGTCACTGAAGCTTTCTTT.

This chain uses TRBV7-8 with TRBJ2-1; tentative D call: TRBD2 (6 bases). The CDR3 has 15 amino acids. V lost 4 bases, J lost 3 bases, and 13 bases lay in between. CDR1 and CDR2 (germline): SGHVS, FQNEAQ. In DNA form, the CDR3 reads TGTGCCAGCAGCTCCCGGGACTCCAGCTACAATGAGCAGTTCTTC. Residues: CASSSRDSSYNEQFF.

This chain uses TRBV11-1 with TRBJ1-1; D is unclear. The CDR3 covers 13 residues. Trimming pared 5 bases from V and 5 bases from J, leaving 12 bases between. Germline V gives CDR1 SGHAT, CDR2 FQDESV (reference sequence). The CDR3 protein is CASSIGPMTEAFF. In DNA, the CDR3 is TGTGCCAGCAGCATTGGGCCCATGACTGAAGCTTTCTTT.

The gene calls are TRBV2 and TRBJ2-1; D is possibly TRBD1 or TRBD2 (5 bases each). CDR3 length: 14 residues. V lost 2 bases and J 10 bases, leaving 15 bases between the germline ends. CDR1 and CDR2 (germline): SNHLY, FYNNEI. The CDR3 DNA reads as TGTGCCAGCAGTGAACAGGGACCTTCTGTGGAGCAGTTCTTC. This translates into CASSEQGPSVEQFF.

This clone was seen a handful of times. The rearrangement links TRBV11-2 to TRBJ2-6; D possibly corresponds to TRBD2 (7 bases). CDR3 length: 17 residues. Trimming shortened V by 6 bases and J by 2 bases, and 17 bases separated the two germline ends. The germline V gene encodes CDR1 SGHAT and CDR2 FQNNGV. This CDR3 reads CASRIWSGGPGANVLTF. The CDR3 bases are TGTGCCAGCAGGATTTGGTCCGGGGGGCCTGGGGCCAACGTCCTGACTTTC.